Following are 11 T cell receptor beta chains from one sample sequenced in a study of T cells after yellow fever vaccination. TCRdb analysed the 5' RACE reads with MiXCR anew, one entry per CDR3 protein. Of under 600,000 distinct CDR3 sequences listed, roughly 14% are singletons. This specimen was PBMCs, taken on the day of the yellow fever booster vaccination. These receptors originate from a man younger than 45 who received the YFV17D yellow fever vaccine.

This chain connects TRBV7-9 to TRBJ2-7; D gene unclear. With 0 bases removed from V and 5 bases from J, the gap between germline ends came to 11 bases. Germline CDR1 reads SEHNR; CDR2 reads FQNEAQ (reference sequence). This CDR3 contains 14 residues. The CDR3: CASSLAGRMDEQYF. CDR3 sequence (DNA): TGTGCCAGCAGCTTAGCGGGCAGGATGGACGAGCAGTACTTC.

V usage is TRBV5-6 and J usage is TRBJ2-1; 10 bases are shared with TRBD1. The CDR3 is 15 residues long. V dropped 4 bases and J dropped 9; count of bases not matched to a gene: 10. Germline V lookup: CDR1 SGHDT, CDR2 YYEEEE. DNA of the CDR3: TGTGCCAGCAGCCAGGAGGGGACAGGGGCGGTTGAGCAGTTCTTC. It codes for CASSQEGTGAVEQFF.

This clonotype turned up a few times. The gene calls are TRBV20-1 and TRBJ2-1; 12 bases are shared with TRBD2. The germline V gene encodes CDR1 DFQATT and CDR2 SNEGSKA (reference sequence). Trimming cost V 5 bases and J 0 bases; bases outside gene matches: 14. The CDR3 runs to 19 residues. This CDR3 is CSARHYPGLAGNSYNEQFF. Written as DNA, the CDR3 is TGCAGTGCTCGTCATTATCCGGGACTAGCGGGTAACTCCTACAATGAGCAGTTCTTC.

The CDR3, as DNA: TGCAGTGCTAAAGAATCGGGGGCATATGGCTACACCTTC. Its translation: CSAKESGAYGYTF. The chain combines TRBV20-1 with TRBJ1-2; the D gene is possibly TRBD1 (6 bases). Trimming took off 4 bases at V and 5 bases at J, with 14 bases between the two ends. The CDR3 is made up of 13 amino acids. Per germline, CDR1 DFQATT and CDR2 SNEGSKA (reference sequence).

The CDR3, as DNA: TGTGCCAGCAGTTTGGCAGGGCATGGCTACACCTTC. The encoded protein is CASSLAGHGYTF. This rearrangement joins TRBV27 to TRBJ1-2; weak D call: TRBD1 (5 bases). Trimming took 3 bases from V and 6 from J, leaving 8 bases between them. The CDR3 consists of 12 residues. Germline CDR1 and CDR2: MNHEY and SMNVEV (reference sequence).

CDR3: CASSPRQYATNEKLFF. The CDR3 region has the DNA TGTGCCAGCAGTCCGCGACAGTACGCAACTAATGAAAAACTGTTTTTT. V and J are TRBV7-9 and TRBJ1-4; the D gene is possibly TRBD1 (5 bases). The V gene lost 6 bases and the J gene lost 0 bases, with 14 bases spanning the gap. The CDR3 length is 16 residues. Germline loops: CDR1 SEHNR, CDR2 FQNEAQ (reference sequence).

The CDR3 spells CASSPNGGKNTEAFF. The DNA for the CDR3 is TGTGCCAGCAGCCCCAATGGAGGGAAGAACACTGAAGCTTTCTTT. The chain employs TRBV7-2 and TRBJ1-1, with D unclear. V shed 5 bases and J shed 1 base, with 14 bases lying between them. This CDR3 region has 15 residues. Germline CDR1 and CDR2: SGHTA and FQGNSA.

This clonotype appeared many times. The chain couples TRBV7-2 to TRBJ2-5; the D is unclear. CDR1 is SGHTA, CDR2 FQGNSA, per germline. The CDR3 spans 10 residues. Between the trimmed V and J ends, which lost 6 bases and 2 bases, there was a span of 1 base. CDR3 region: CASRQETQYF. CDR3 nucleotides: TGTGCCAGCAGACAAGAGACCCAGTACTTC.

This clonotype was seen only a few times. The chain carries TRBV25-1 and TRBJ2-7; D is unresolved. The germline V gene encodes CDR1 MGHDK and CDR2 SYGVNS. The CDR3 loop spans 11 amino acids. The germline V and J ends were trimmed by 6 bases and 3 bases, with 6 bases remaining between them. The CDR3 spells CASSDYYEQYF. DNA of the CDR3: TGTGCCAGCAGCGATTACTACGAGCAGTACTTC.

The sample holds a few counts of this clonotype. V usage is TRBV15 and J usage is TRBJ1-2; D gene uncertain. Trimming shortened V by 3 bases and J by 8 bases, and 13 bases separated the two germline ends. The CDR3 covers 13 residues. The V gene's germline CDR1 is LNHNV and CDR2 YYDKDF (reference sequence). The CDR3 DNA reads TGTGCCACCAGCAGGCCAACAAGGGTCGGCTACACCTTC. Translated, it gives CATSRPTRVGYTF.

The CDR3 DNA follows: TGTGCCAGTGGAGTAAGCTCTGGGGCCAACGTCCTGACTTTC. Translating gives CASGVSSGANVLTF. The rearrangement links TRBV12-3 or TRBV12-4 to TRBJ2-6; D gene uncertain. V lost 9 bases to trimming and J lost 0 bases, with 9 bases between them. The CDR3 contains 14 residues.